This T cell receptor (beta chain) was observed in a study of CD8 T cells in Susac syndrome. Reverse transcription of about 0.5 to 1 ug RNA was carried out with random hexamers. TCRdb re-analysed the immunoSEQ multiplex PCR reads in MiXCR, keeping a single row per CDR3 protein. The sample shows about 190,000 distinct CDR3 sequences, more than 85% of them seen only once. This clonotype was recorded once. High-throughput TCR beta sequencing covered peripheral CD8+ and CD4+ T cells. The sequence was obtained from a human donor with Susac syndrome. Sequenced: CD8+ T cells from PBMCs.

The CDR3 loop is CASSLAAGTAYEQYF. The DNA for the CDR3 is TGTGCCAGCAGCTTAGCGGCGGGGACAGCCTACGAGCAGTACTTC. This sequence joins TRBV7-9 and TRBJ2-7, with D maybe TRBD1 (7 bases). The V end was cut by 0 bases, the J end by 2 bases, with 11 bases between. Germline V lookup: CDR1 SEHNR, CDR2 FQNEAQ (reference sequence). This CDR3 spans 15 amino acids.